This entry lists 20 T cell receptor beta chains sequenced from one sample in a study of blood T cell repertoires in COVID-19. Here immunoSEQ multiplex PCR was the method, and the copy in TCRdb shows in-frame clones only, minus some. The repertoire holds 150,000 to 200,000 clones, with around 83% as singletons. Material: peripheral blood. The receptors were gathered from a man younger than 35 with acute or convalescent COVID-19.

The CDR3 here is CASSVSADRGAGNTIYF. The CDR3 DNA follows: TGTGCCAGCAGCGTGTCAGCGGACAGGGGGGCTGGAAACACCATATATTTT. This chain uses TRBV2 with TRBJ1-3; 10 bases align to TRBD1. V trimming: 6 bases; J trimming: 2 bases; junction bases outside the gene matches: 10. CDR1 is SNHLY and CDR2 is FYNNEI in the germline V gene. This CDR3 spans 17 amino acids. The full variable domain, completed using reference TRBV2 and TRBJ1-3, is EPEVTQTPSHQVTQMGQEVILRCVPISNHLYFYWYRQILGQKVEFLVSFYNNEISEKSEIFDDQFSVERPDGSNFTLKIRSTKLEDSAMYFCASSVSADRGAGNTIYFGEGSWLTVV.

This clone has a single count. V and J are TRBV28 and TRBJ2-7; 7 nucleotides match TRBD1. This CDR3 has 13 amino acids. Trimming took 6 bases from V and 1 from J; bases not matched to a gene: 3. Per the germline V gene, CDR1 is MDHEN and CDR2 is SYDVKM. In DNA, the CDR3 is TGTGCCAGCAGCCCGGGACAGTCCTACGAGCAGTACGTC. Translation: CASSPGQSYEQYV.

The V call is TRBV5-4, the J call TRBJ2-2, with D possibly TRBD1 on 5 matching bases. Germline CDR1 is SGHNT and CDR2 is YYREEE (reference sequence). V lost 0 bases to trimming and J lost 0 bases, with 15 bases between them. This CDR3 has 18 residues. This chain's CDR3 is CASSLGGPAATNTGELFF. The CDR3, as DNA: TGTGCCAGCAGCTTGGGGGGCCCCGCCGCCACGAACACCGGGGAGCTGTTTTTT.

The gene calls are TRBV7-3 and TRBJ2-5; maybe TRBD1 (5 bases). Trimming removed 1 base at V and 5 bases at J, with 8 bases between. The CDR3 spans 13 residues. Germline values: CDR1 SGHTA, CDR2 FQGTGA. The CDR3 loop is CASSLRGQETQYF. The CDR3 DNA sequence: TGTGCCAGCAGCTTAAGGGGCCAGGAGACCCAGTACTTC.

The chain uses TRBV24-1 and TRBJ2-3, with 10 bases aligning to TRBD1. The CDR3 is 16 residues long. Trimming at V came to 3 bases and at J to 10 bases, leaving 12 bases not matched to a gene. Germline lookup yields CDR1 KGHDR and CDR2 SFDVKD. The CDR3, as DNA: TGTGCCACCAGTGATGGAGACAGGGGGCCGAGGAGCCCGCAGTATTTT. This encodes CATSDGDRGPRSPQYF.

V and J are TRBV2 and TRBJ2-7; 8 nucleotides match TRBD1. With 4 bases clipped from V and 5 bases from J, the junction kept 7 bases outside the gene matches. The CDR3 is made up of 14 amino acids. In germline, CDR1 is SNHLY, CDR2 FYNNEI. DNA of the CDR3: TGTGCCAGCAGTGGCAGGGGGCTTGGCGACGAGCAGTACTTC. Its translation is CASSGRGLGDEQYF.

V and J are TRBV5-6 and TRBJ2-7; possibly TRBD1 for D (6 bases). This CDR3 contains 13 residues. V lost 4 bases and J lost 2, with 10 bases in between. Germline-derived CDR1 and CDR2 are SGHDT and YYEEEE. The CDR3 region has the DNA TGTGCCAGCAGCCAGGGGCTGACCTACGAGCAGTACGTC. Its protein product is CASSQGLTYEQYV.

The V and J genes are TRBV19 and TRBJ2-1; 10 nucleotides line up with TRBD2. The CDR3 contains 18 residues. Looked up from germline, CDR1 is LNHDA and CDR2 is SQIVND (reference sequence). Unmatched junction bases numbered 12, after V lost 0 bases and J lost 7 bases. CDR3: CASSIDGIAGGYLNEQFF. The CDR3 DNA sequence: TGTGCCAGTAGTATAGACGGGATAGCGGGGGGCTACCTGAATGAGCAGTTCTTC.

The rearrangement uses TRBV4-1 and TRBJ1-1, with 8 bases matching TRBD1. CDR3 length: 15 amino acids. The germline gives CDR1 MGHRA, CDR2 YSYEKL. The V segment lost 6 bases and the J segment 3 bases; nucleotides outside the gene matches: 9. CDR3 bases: TGCGCCAGCAGGTCTCCAGGGGGCGAGGACACTGAAGCTTTCTTT. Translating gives CASRSPGGEDTEAFF.

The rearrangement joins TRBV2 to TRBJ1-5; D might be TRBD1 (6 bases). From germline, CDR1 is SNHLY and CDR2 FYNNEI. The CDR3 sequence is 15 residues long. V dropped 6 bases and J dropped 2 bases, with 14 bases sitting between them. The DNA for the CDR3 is TGTGCCAGCAGCGAATGGACAGCTGGCAATCAGCCCCAGCATTTT. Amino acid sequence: CASSEWTAGNQPQHF.

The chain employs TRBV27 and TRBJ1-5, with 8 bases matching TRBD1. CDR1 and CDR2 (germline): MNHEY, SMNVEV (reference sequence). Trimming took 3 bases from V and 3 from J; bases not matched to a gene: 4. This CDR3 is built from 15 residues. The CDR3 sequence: CASSLQGAPNQPQHF. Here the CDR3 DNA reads TGTGCCAGCAGTTTGCAGGGGGCTCCCAATCAGCCCCAGCATTTT.

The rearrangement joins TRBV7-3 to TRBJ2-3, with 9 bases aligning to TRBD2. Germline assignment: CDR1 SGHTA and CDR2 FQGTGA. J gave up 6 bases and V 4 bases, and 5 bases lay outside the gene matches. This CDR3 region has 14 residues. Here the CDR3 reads CASSYSGGGDTQYF. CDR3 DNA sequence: TGTGCCAGCAGCTATAGCGGGGGCGGGGATACGCAGTATTTT. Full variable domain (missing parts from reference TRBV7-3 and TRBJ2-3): GAGVSQTPSNKVTEKGKYVELRCDPISGHTALYWYRQSLGQGPEFLIYFQGTGAADDSGLPNDRFFAVRPEGSVSTLKIQRTERGDSAVYLCASSYSGGGDTQYFGPGTRLTVL.

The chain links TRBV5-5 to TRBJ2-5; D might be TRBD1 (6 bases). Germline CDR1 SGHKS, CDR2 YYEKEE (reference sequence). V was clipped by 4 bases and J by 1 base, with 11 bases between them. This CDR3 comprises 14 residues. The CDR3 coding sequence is TGTGCCAGCAGCCTAGGACAGTCCCAAGAGACCCAGTACTTC. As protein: CASSLGQSQETQYF.

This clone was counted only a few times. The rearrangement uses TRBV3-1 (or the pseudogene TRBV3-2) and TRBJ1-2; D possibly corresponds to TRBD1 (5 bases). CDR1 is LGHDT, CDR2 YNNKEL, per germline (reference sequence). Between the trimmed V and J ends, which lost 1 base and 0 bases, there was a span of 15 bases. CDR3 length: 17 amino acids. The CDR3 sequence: CASSQVSGSRSNYGYTF. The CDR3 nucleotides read TGTGCCAGCAGCCAAGTGTCAGGGTCTAGATCTAACTATGGCTACACCTTC.

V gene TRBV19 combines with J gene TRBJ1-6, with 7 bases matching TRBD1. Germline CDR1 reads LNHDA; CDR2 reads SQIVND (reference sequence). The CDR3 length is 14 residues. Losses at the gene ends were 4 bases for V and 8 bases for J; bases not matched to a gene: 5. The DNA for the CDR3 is TGTGCCAGTAGTACGGGACAGAAATATTCACCCCTCCACTTT. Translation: CASSTGQKYSPLHF.

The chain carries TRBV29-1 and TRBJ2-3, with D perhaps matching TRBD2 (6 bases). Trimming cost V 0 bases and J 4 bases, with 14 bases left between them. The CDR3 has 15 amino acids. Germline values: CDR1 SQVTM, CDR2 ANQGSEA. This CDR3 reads CSVEDPASVSDTQYF. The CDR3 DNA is TGCAGCGTTGAAGATCCGGCTAGCGTTTCAGATACGCAGTATTTT.

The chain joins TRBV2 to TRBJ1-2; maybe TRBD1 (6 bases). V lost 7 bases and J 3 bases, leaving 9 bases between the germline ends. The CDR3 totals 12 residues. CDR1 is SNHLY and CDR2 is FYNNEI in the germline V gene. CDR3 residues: CASKGGDYGYTF. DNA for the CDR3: TGTGCCAGCAAGGGGGGGGACTATGGCTACACCTTC.

The CDR3 nucleotides read TGTGCCAGCAGCGCTGGTATTGGACAGCAACTTAATGAGCAGTTCTTC. Its protein is CASSAGIGQQLNEQFF. The J gene is TRBJ2-1, the V gene TRBV5-4; perhaps TRBD1 as D (6 bases). Trimming removed 4 bases at V and 7 bases at J, with 21 bases between. There are 16 residues in the CDR3. Germline lookup yields CDR1 SGHNT and CDR2 YYREEE (reference sequence).

CDR3 sequence reads: CASSLYGNTGELFF. In DNA form, the CDR3 reads TGTGCCAGCAGCTTGTACGGTAACACCGGGGAGCTGTTTTTT. V usage is TRBV5-5 and J usage is TRBJ2-2; D ambiguous. V lost 1 base, J lost 2 bases, and 6 bases lay in between. This CDR3 comprises 14 residues. CDR1 and CDR2 (germline): SGHKS, YYEKEE (reference sequence). Combining the CDR3 with reference TRBV5-5 and TRBJ2-2 gives the whole variable domain DAGVTQSPTHLIKTRGQQVTLRCSPISGHKSVSWYQQVLGQGPQFIFQYYEKEERGRGNFPDRFSARQFPNYSSELNVNALLLGDSALYLCASSLYGNTGELFFGEGSRLTVL.

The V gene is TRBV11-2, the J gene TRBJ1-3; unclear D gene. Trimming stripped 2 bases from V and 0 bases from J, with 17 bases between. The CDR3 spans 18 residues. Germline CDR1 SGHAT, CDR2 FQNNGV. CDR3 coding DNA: TGTGCCAGCAGCTTAACTTTTGAATCAGGCCTCTCTGGAAACACCATATATTTT. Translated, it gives CASSLTFESGLSGNTIYF.